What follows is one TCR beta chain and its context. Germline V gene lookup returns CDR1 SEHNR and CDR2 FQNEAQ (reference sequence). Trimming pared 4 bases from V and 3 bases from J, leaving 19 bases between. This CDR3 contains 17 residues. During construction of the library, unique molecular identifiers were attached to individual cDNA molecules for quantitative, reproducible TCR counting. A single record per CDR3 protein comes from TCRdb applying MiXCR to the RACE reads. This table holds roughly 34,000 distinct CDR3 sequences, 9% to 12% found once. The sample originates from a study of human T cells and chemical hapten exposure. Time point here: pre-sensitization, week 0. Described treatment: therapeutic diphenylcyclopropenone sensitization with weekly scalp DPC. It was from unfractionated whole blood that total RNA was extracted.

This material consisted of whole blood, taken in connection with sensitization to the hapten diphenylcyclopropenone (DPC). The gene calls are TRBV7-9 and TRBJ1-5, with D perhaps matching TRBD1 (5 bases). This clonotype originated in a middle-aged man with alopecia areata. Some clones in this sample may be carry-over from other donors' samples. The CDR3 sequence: CASSSGTARGLNQPQHF. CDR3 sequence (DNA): TGTGCCAGCAGCTCAGGGACTGCGCGCGGCCTCAATCAGCCCCAGCATTTT.